The sequence of this T cell receptor (beta chain) was determined in a study of immune evolution from preneoplasia to lung adenocarcinoma. General observations from the study: Later-stage lesions appeared to have more T cells, more diversity, less clonality. Normal lung had the highest top T cell clone frequencies.

Profiling relied on immunoSEQ multiplex PCR, and the TCRdb table lists in-frame clones only, not all of them. The sample records around 40,000 clones, under 80% being singletons. In the case of this clone: Its antigen remains unidentified.

The length of the CDR3 is 14 residues. Trimming shortened V by 6 bases and J by 6 bases, and 16 bases separated the two germline ends. Germline loops: CDR1 SGHAT, CDR2 FQNNGV. The material sequenced was FFPE invasive lung adenocarcinoma tissue. J is TRBJ2-3 and V is TRBV11-2; D is uncertain. The sequence came from a person in their sixties with lung adenocarcinoma. CDR3 protein: CASSPRRSSDTQYF. The CDR3 DNA reads TGTGCCAGCAGTCCTAGACGATCGAGTGATACGCAGTATTTT.